A selection of T cell receptor beta chains follows, all from one sample in a study of shared clonotypes between healthy human individuals. Data came from immunoSEQ multiplex PCR; TCRdb stores just in-frame clones and leaves some out. The sample shows about 980,000 clones, around 80% of them seen only once. Sequenced sample: memory CD4+ T cells sorted from blood. The origin of the receptors is a man in his late teens or twenties in good health. Both conserved end residues are trimmed from each CDR3. The order of the fields is clone size, V gene, J gene, CDR3 protein. Clone sizes are given selectively: once, few, many, or a class where the clone is expanded.

>.|TRBV29-1|TRBJ2-7
SATVGNEQY
>.|TRBV2|TRBJ2-1
ASRFPLTGTHEQF
>.|TRBV11-3|TRBJ2-2
ASSSAGSPGTGELF
>.|TRBV7-9|TRBJ2-7
ASARWGDTYEQY
>.|TRBV30|TRBJ2-3
AWSHPFLTGTEGDTQY
>.|TRBV10-3|TRBJ2-2
AISESSTGELF
>.|TRBV6-1|TRBJ2-2
ASSPRLTNTGELF
>.|TRBV30|TRBJ1-1
AWSPLGQANTEAF
>.|TRBV15|TRBJ1-4
ATSRPKIGTGINEKLF
>.|TRBV7-8|TRBJ1-4
ASSLGLETEKLF
>.|TRBV19|TRBJ2-7
ATQGGGYEQY
>.|TRBV5-1|TRBJ2-7
ASRDRYEQY
>.|TRBV28|TRBJ2-7
ASSSPGETTSYEQY
>.|TRBV7-9|TRBJ2-7
ASSFPGRVGEQY
>once|TRBV6-6|TRBJ1-1
ASSWRGGAEAF
>.|TRBV28|TRBJ2-4
ASGGGTKNIQY
>once|TRBV7-9|TRBJ1-1
ASRLRTENTEAF
>.|TRBV27|TRBJ2-5
ASSLGGRETQY
>.|TRBV7-9|TRBJ2-5
ASSPYREAGETQY
>.|TRBV19|TRBJ2-7
ASSEGLASYEQY
>.|TRBV4-2|TRBJ2-1
ASSQDKTGLAKF
>.|TRBV11-3|TRBJ2-5
ASSESPGVRETQY
>.|TRBV27|TRBJ2-5
ASSGTGYQETQY
>.|TRBV5-1|TRBJ2-2
ASRFGESTGELF
>.|TRBV20-1|TRBJ1-2
SASVGYT
>.|TRBV6-6|TRBJ2-7
ASRTGRGGIYEQY
>.|TRBV4-2|TRBJ2-1
ASSQIGGQGVSYNEQF
>many|TRBV7-9|TRBJ1-2
ASSFVGGNYGYT
>.|TRBV5-4|TRBJ2-1
ASSFDRYNEQF
>.|TRBV5-1|TRBJ2-2
ASSPGVQHTGELF
>.|TRBV6-1|TRBJ2-4
ASSEAGQGAGGAKNIQY
>.|TRBV6-5|TRBJ2-3
ASSYTTSTDTQY
>.|TRBV7-9|TRBJ2-5
ASSPHRGLAGGRRETQY
>.|TRBV6-6|TRBJ1-6
ASRKPGQAESPLH
>.|TRBV6-5|TRBJ1-3
ASTPGRAENTIY
>.|TRBV10-3|TRBJ2-5
AISAGEGETQY
>.|TRBV2|TRBJ1-1
ASSETGVFVLGEAF
>.|TRBV7-9|TRBJ2-2
ASSFGPNTGELF
>.|TRBV11-2|TRBJ2-3
ASKRQTTDTQY
>once|TRBV6-1|TRBJ2-5
ASSENRGRTQETQY
>.|TRBV5-1|TRBJ2-7
ASSLGSGVEEQY
>.|TRBV7-2|TRBJ1-6
ASSPFRGDSPLH
>.|TRBV18|TRBJ1-1
ASSPNLVTMNTEAF
>.|TRBV7-8|TRBJ1-6
ASSFPGANSPLH
>.|TRBV7-8|TRBJ2-5
ASSSRGEGQETQY
>few|TRBV5-4|TRBJ1-1
ASSLRQGGNTEAF
>.|TRBV15|TRBJ1-5
ATSRDTARQPQH